The following is a T cell receptor (beta chain) sequence with its context. Antigen specificity is unknown. Only in-frame clones appear in the TCRdb table, and some are missing; sequencing was by immunoSEQ multiplex PCR. The sample contains hundreds of clones, roughly 40% of which appear only once. Trimming shortened V by 3 bases and J by 3 bases, and 15 bases separated the two germline ends. The V gene's germline CDR1 is SGHTA and CDR2 FQGTGA. This CDR3 comprises 15 residues. Conventional CD4+ T cells were sorted from blood as CD25-low CD127-high cells. The sample originates from a study of regulatory and conventional T cells in RAG deficiency. Study overall: Autoimmunity is frequent in combined immunodeficiency with hypomorphic RAG mutations.

Findings and limits, study-wide: Shannon entropy was markedly lower and Simpson indices higher in RAG-deficient patients than control T-cell subsets. Patient subsets had shorter CDR3s; Omenn Treg-Tconv overlap exceeded 80%. Treg unique TCR beta sequences were about 92-fold fewer in Omenn syndrome and CID/AS patients than controls.

Sample: CD4+ effector T cells sorted from blood. This receptor was obtained from a human donor with RAG deficiency presenting as severe combined immunodeficiency. The V and J genes are TRBV7-3 and TRBJ2-7, with D hard to call. CDR3 bases: TGTGCCAGCAGCTTCGACCCGACACGCATCTACGAGCAGTACTTC. Translation: CASSFDPTRIYEQYF.